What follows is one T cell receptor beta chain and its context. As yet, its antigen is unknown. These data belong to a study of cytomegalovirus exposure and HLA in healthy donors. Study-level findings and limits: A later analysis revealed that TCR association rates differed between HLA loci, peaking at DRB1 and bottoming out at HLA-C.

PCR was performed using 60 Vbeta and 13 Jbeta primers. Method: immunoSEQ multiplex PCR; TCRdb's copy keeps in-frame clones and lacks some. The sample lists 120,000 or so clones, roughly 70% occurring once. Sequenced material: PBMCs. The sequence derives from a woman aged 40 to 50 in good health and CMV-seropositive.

The CDR3 DNA is TGTGCCAGCAGCCGCCGGGACAGAGCCAATCAGCCCCAGCATTTT. Its translation is CASSRRDRANQPQHF. V gene TRBV6-1 combines with J gene TRBJ1-5, with 7 bases fitting TRBD1. Trimming cost V 6 bases and J 3 bases; bases outside gene matches: 8. Germline V gene lookup returns CDR1 MNHNS and CDR2 SASEGT. The CDR3 extends over 15 amino acids.